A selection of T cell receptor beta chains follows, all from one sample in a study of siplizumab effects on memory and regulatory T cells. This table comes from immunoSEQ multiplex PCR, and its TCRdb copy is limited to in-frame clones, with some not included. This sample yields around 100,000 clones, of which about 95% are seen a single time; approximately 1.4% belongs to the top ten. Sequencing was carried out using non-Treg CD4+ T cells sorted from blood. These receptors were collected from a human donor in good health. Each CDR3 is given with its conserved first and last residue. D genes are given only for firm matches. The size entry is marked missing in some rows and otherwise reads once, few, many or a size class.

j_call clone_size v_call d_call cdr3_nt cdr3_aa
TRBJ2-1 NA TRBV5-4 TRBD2 TGTGCCAGCAGCTTTTTGCGGGAGCGTCCCCATGAGCAGTTCTTC CASSFLRERPHEQFF
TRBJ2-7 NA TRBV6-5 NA TGTGCCAGCAGCTCCAGGGGCTACGAGCAGTACTTC CASSSRGYEQYF
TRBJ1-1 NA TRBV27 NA TGTGCCAGCAGTTTAAGGGAGAACACTGAAGCTTTCTTT CASSLRENTEAFF
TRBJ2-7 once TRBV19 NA TGTGCCAGTAGTACCCACAGAAGTGAGCAGTACTTC CASSTHRSEQYF
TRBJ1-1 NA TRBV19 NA TGTGCCAATTTAACCGCGGAACTGATGAACACTGAAGCTTTCTTT CANLTAELMNTEAFF
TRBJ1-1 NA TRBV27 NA TGTGCCAGCAGTTTTCGTTTTGGTACGAACACTGAAGCTTTCTTT CASSFRFGTNTEAFF
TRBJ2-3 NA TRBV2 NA TGTGCCAGCAGCTGGACAGAGGCAGATACGCAGTATTTT CASSWTEADTQYF
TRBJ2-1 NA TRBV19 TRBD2 TGTGCCAGTAGTATAGATCTTTCAGGACTAGCGACAAATGAGCAGTTCTTC CASSIDLSGLATNEQFF
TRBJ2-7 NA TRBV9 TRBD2 TGTGCCAGCAGCGTAGGGTCTAGCGGGAGTTACGAGCAGTACTTC CASSVGSSGSYEQYF
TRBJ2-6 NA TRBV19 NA TGTGCCAGTAGGGTCGGTGGCCCTGGGGCCAACGTCCTGACTTTC CASRVGGPGANVLTF
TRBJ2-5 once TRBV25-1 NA TGTGCCAGCAGTGAAGTTTCTGGTCGGAGGGAGACCCAGTACTTC CASSEVSGRRETQYF
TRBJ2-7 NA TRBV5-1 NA TGCGCCAGCAGCTTGGGCACGCCCCAGGACTACGAGCAGTACTTC CASSLGTPQDYEQYF
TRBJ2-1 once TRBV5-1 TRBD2 TGCGCCAGCACTACGACTAGCGGGAGTCGAGATGAGCAGTTCTTC CASTTTSGSRDEQFF
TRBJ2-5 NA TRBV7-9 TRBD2 TGTGCCAGCAGCTTACGGCGGGAGGGACAGACCCAGTACTTC CASSLRREGQTQYF
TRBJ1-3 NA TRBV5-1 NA TGCGCCAGCAGCTTGGTCCAGGGAAGAAATGGAAACACCATATATTTT CASSLVQGRNGNTIYF
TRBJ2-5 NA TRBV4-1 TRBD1 TGCGCCAGCAGCCAAGTCGTGGGGGGTACAGGGGGACTGGATGGAGAGACCCAGTACTTC CASSQVVGGTGGLDGETQYF
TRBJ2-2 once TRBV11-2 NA TGTGCCAGCAGCTTAGCTGTTGCGGGGAAGAACACCGGGGAGCTGTTTTTT CASSLAVAGKNTGELFF
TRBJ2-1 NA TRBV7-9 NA TGTGCCAGCAGCTCGGTGGGGACTCCCTACAATGAGCAGTTCTTC CASSSVGTPYNEQFF
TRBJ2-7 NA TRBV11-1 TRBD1 TGTGCCAGCAGCCAAGGACAGGTACTACGTGAGCAGTACTTC CASSQGQVLREQYF
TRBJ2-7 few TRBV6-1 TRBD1 TGTGCCAGCAGTGAAGCAAGCAGGGGGCTGGACGAGCAGTACTTC CASSEASRGLDEQYF
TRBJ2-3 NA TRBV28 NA TGTGCCAGCAGTTTACTTCAGGCTAGCACAGATACGCAGTATTTT CASSLLQASTDTQYF
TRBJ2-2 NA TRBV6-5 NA TGTGCCAGCGGCGACCCAGGACCCGGGGAGCTGTTTTTT CASGDPGPGELFF
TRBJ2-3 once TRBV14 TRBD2 TGTGCCAGCAGCCAAGTGACTAGCGGGAGGGGAAGTCAGTATTTT CASSQVTSGRGSQYF
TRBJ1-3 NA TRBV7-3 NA TGTGCCAGCAGCTTAATGCCAGGCTCCTCTGGAAACACCATATATTTT CASSLMPGSSGNTIYF
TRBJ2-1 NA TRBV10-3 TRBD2 TGTGCCATCAGTGAGTATTCCGGGACTAGTGTCCCTCCTGAGCAGTTCTTC CAISEYSGTSVPPEQFF
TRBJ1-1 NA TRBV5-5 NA TGTGCCAGCAGCGAATCGCCCCTTAACACTGAAGCTTTCTTT CASSESPLNTEAFF
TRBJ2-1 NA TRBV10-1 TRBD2 TGCGCCAGCAGTGAGTCCATCTCGATAGCGGGGAAGGGGGATGAGCAGTTCTTC CASSESISIAGKGDEQFF
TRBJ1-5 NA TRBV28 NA TGTGCCACCACAATGGGACAATTCAATCAGCCCCAGCATTTT CATTMGQFNQPQHF
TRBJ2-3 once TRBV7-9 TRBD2 TGTGCCAGCAGCTCAGGGACTAGCGGGAGGGCCGAGAATACGCAGTATTTT CASSSGTSGRAENTQYF
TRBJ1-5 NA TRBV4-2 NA TGTGCCAGCAGCCAAGATGTGTCAAGGTTCCCTCCACAGCCCCAGCATTTT CASSQDVSRFPPQPQHF
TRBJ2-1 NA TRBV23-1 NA TGCGCCAGCAGTCCGGCTAGCTCCTACAATGAGCAGTTCTTC CASSPASSYNEQFF
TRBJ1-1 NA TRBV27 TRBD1 TGTGCCACCAGTTCTCGGGACAGATCCGGTGAAGCTTTCTTT CATSSRDRSGEAFF
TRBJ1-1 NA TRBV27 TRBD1 TGTGCCAGCAGTTTATGGGGGACAGGGGTCAATGAAGCTTTCTTT CASSLWGTGVNEAFF
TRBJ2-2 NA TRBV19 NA TGTGCCAGTTCCGGGACAATCACCGGGGAGCTGTTTTTT CASSGTITGELFF
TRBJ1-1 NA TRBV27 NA TGTGCCAGCAGTAGGGGCCAGTTGGGCACTGAAGCTTTCTTT CASSRGQLGTEAFF
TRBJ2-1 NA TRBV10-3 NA TGTGCCACACACGTGGGCGAAGGTTCCTACAATGAGCAGTTCTTC CATHVGEGSYNEQFF
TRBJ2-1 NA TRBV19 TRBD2 TGTGCCAGTAGTATCCGTCTAGCGGGAGGAGGTAATGAGCAGTTCTTC CASSIRLAGGGNEQFF
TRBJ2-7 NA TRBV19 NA TGTGCCAGTAGTATAGGTCGGCAGGGCTACGAGCAGTACTTC CASSIGRQGYEQYF
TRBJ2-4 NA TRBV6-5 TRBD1 TGTGCCAGCAGCCGAGGACAGGAGAACATTCAGTACTTC CASSRGQENIQYF
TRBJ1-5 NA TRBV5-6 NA TGTGCCAGCAGCTTATTTGAGAAACAGGGCTATCAGCCCCAGCATTTT CASSLFEKQGYQPQHF
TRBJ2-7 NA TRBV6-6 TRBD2 TGTGCCAGCAAAGGCGGGAGTCGCGACGAGCAGTACTTC CASKGGSRDEQYF